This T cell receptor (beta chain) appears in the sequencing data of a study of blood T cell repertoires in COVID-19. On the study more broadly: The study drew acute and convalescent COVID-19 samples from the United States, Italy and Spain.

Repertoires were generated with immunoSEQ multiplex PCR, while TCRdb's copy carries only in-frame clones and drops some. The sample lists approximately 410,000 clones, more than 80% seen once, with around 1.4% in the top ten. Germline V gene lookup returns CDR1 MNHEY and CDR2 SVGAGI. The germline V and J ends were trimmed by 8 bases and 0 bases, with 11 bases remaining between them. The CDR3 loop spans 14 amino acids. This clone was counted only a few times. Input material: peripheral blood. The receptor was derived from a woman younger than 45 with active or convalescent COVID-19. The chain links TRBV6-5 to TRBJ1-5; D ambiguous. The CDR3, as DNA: TGTGCCAGCCACAGCGGGTATAGCAATCAGCCCCAGCATTTT. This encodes CASHSGYSNQPQHF.